These 32 T cell receptor beta chains originate from one sample sequenced in a study of blood T cell repertoires in COVID-19. The method was immunoSEQ multiplex PCR; TCRdb's version includes in-frame clones alone and lacks a portion of them. This table has about 300,000 clones, 88% appearing once. The sample was peripheral blood. The receptors were sampled from a man between 18 and 35 years old with active or convalescent COVID-19.

This clone was found once. The chain couples TRBV2 to TRBJ1-2; D perhaps matches TRBD1 (6 bases). This CDR3 region has 14 residues. The V and J ends lost 6 bases and 3 bases respectively, with 14 bases between them. Germline V lookup: CDR1 SNHLY, CDR2 FYNNEI. The CDR3 DNA follows: TGTGCCAGCAGGAAGGGGGGAGGGGACTATGGCTACACCTTC. It is translated as CASRKGGGDYGYTF.

V is TRBV29-1 and J is TRBJ2-7; 11 bases map to TRBD1. The CDR3 is 17 amino acids. The germline V gene has CDR1 SQVTM and CDR2 ANQGSEA. The V gene end was trimmed by 0 bases and the J gene end by 0 bases; junction bases not matched to a gene: 7. The CDR3 spells CSVEEAGQGAGSYEQYF. The CDR3 nucleotides read TGCAGCGTTGAAGAGGCTGGACAGGGGGCCGGCTCCTACGAGCAGTACTTC.

The chain joins TRBV13 to TRBJ1-2, with 9 bases fitting TRBD1. The germline V gene has CDR1 PRHDT and CDR2 FYEKMQ (reference sequence). The ends lost 0 bases at V and 4 bases at J; junction bases unmatched: 6. This CDR3 is 16 amino acids long. The CDR3 here is CASSLGRQGEFYGYTF. The CDR3 nucleotides are TGTGCCAGCAGCTTAGGGAGACAGGGGGAATTCTATGGCTACACCTTC.

The chain couples TRBV6-6 to TRBJ1-2, with 9 bases matching TRBD1. CDR1 is MNHNY, CDR2 SVGAGI, per germline (reference sequence). The junction had 8 bases not matched to a gene; V was cut back by 5 bases and J by 7 bases. This CDR3 has 14 amino acids. CDR3 in amino acids: CASSLGTGSGGYTF. The CDR3 bases are TGTGCCAGCAGTCTCGGGACAGGGTCTGGTGGCTACACCTTC.

The rearrangement uses TRBV4-1 and TRBJ1-4; no clear D. The V gene lost 0 bases and the J gene lost 0 bases, with 14 bases spanning the gap. Germline V CDR1 and CDR2: MGHRA, YSYEKL. CDR3 length: 18 amino acids. The CDR3 bases are TGCGCCAGCAGCCAAGATCCACAGTCGTTGGCAACTAATGAAAAACTGTTTTTT. Translation gives CASSQDPQSLATNEKLFF.

The J gene is TRBJ1-1, the V gene TRBV9, with D possibly being TRBD1 (5 bases). V dropped 0 bases and J dropped 4 bases, with 10 bases sitting between them. The CDR3 loop spans 14 amino acids. Germline V lookup: CDR1 SGDLS, CDR2 YYNGEE. The CDR3 DNA reads as TGTGCCAGCAGCGTAGGGGACTCAGGCACTGAAGCTTTCTTT. Its protein is CASSVGDSGTEAFF. The complete variable domain, with remaining parts taken from reference TRBV9 and TRBJ1-1, reads DSGVTQTPKHLITATGQRVTLRCSPRSGDLSVYWYQQSLDQGLQFLIQYYNGEERAKGNILERFSAQQFPDLHSELNLSSLELGDSALYFCASSVGDSGTEAFFGQGTRLTVV.

The chain employs TRBV5-1 and TRBJ2-3, with 7 nucleotides matching TRBD1. V gave up 0 bases and J gave up 2 bases; unmatched junction bases: 3. Germline V CDR1 and CDR2: SGHRS, YFSETQ. The CDR3 is made up of 15 amino acids. CDR3 in amino acids: CASSLGQGDTDTQYF. For the CDR3, the DNA is TGCGCCAGCAGCTTGGGGCAGGGGGACACAGATACGCAGTATTTT.

The V call is TRBV2, the J call TRBJ2-7, with 10 bases identical to TRBD1. The V segment lost 8 bases and the J segment 2 bases; nucleotides outside the gene matches: 9. Germline loops: CDR1 SNHLY, CDR2 FYNNEI. CDR3 length: 15 amino acids. CDR3 in amino acids: CASYRSGTGAYEQYF. For the CDR3, the DNA is TGTGCCAGCTATAGGAGCGGGACAGGGGCCTACGAGCAGTACTTC. The full variable domain, with the rest looked up from reference TRBV2 and TRBJ2-7, is EPEVTQTPSHQVTQMGQEVILRCVPISNHLYFYWYRQILGQKVEFLVSFYNNEISEKSEIFDDQFSVERPDGSNFTLKIRSTKLEDSAMYFCASYRSGTGAYEQYFGPGTRLTVT.

J is TRBJ2-7 and V is TRBV20-1; 10 bases are shared with TRBD2. Germline V gives CDR1 DFQATT, CDR2 SNEGSKA (reference sequence). The CDR3 spans 15 residues. Losses at the gene ends were 3 bases for V and 3 bases for J; bases not matched to a gene: 8. The CDR3, as DNA: TGCAGTGCTAGTATTCTAGCGGGGGCCTACTACGAGCAGTACTTC. Its translation: CSASILAGAYYEQYF.

V gene TRBV29-1 combines with J gene TRBJ1-2, with D maybe TRBD1 (5 bases). The CDR3 runs 11 residues. Germline lookup yields CDR1 SQVTM and CDR2 ANQGSEA. The V and J ends lost 3 bases and 5 bases respectively, with 7 bases between them. Here the CDR3 reads CSVDAGYGYTF. The CDR3 coding sequence is TGCAGCGTTGATGCAGGGTATGGCTACACCTTC.

The V gene is TRBV4-3, the J gene TRBJ2-7; 15 bases agree with TRBD2. Trimming removed 1 base from V and 3 bases from J; junction bases left unmatched: 7. This CDR3 is built from 18 residues. Looked up from germline, CDR1 is LGHNA and CDR2 is YSLEER. The CDR3 loop is CASSQVPGLAGGGYEQYF. CDR3 DNA: TGCGCCAGCAGCCAAGTCCCGGGACTAGCGGGGGGAGGCTACGAGCAGTACTTC.

The rearrangement joins TRBV7-2 to TRBJ1-2; D might be TRBD1 (5 bases). The CDR3 has 13 residues. Germline assignment: CDR1 SGHTA and CDR2 FQGNSA. Trimming took 6 bases from V and 4 from J, leaving 12 bases between them. CDR3 sequence reads: CASSSRQGYGYTF. In DNA, the CDR3 is TGTGCCAGCAGTTCGAGGCAGGGCTATGGCTACACCTTC.

The V gene is TRBV6-2 or TRBV6-3, the J gene TRBJ2-1, with 9 nucleotides matching TRBD2. The CDR3 runs 18 residues. The ends lost 0 bases at V and 6 bases at J; junction bases unmatched: 12. Germline values: CDR1 MNHEY, CDR2 SVGEGT. The CDR3 here is CASSYSLTRSGGFNEQFF. DNA of the CDR3: TGTGCCAGCAGTTACTCGCTGACTCGGAGCGGGGGGTTCAATGAGCAGTTCTTC.

CDR3 region: CASSLSAPGGTEAFF. CDR3 DNA sequence: TGTGCCAGCAGTTTATCAGCCCCAGGGGGCACTGAAGCTTTCTTT. The chain links TRBV27 to TRBJ1-1, with 7 bases identical to TRBD1. V shed 0 bases, J shed 4 bases, and the junction held 5 bases outside the gene matches. Germline V gene sequence: CDR1 MNHEY, CDR2 SMNVEV (reference sequence). The CDR3 loop spans 15 amino acids.

The chain links TRBV28 to TRBJ1-1, with D perhaps TRBD1 (6 bases). The CDR3 spans 15 residues. Germline CDR1 reads MDHEN; CDR2 reads SYDVKM. V dropped 6 bases and J dropped 5 bases, with 19 bases sitting between them. The CDR3 protein is CASSPTTITGTEAFF. As DNA, the CDR3 is TGTGCCAGCAGCCCGACAACCATCACAGGGACTGAAGCTTTCTTT.

The chain links TRBV19 to TRBJ2-7, with 8 bases identical to TRBD1. The V segment lost 3 bases and the J segment 3 bases; nucleotides outside the gene matches: 7. From germline, CDR1 is LNHDA and CDR2 SQIVND (reference sequence). The CDR3 is 15 residues long. CDR3 coding DNA: TGTGCCAGTAGTATTGGACAGGGACCGTACTACGAGCAGTACTTC. It translates to CASSIGQGPYYEQYF.

This chain links TRBV5-1 with TRBJ1-1; maybe TRBD1 (6 bases). The CDR3 runs to 13 residues. Germline V gene lookup returns CDR1 SGHRS and CDR2 YFSETQ. Trimming pared 3 bases from V and 4 bases from J, leaving 10 bases between. The CDR3 nucleotides are TGCGCCAGCAGCTCAGGGGAGAGCACTGAAGCTTTCTTT. Protein sequence: CASSSGESTEAFF.

The CDR3 nucleotides are TGCGCCAGCAGGGACAGGGGGAACACTGAAGCTTTCTTT. Translating it yields CASRDRGNTEAFF. This chain links TRBV10-2 with TRBJ1-1; 9 bases line up with TRBD1. V shed 6 bases and J 1 base; nucleotides not matched to a gene: 0. The CDR3 spans 13 residues. Germline lookup yields CDR1 WSHSY and CDR2 SAAADI.

The chain uses TRBV27 and TRBJ2-7, with D possibly TRBD1 on 6 matching bases. V was shortened by 10 bases and J by 0 bases, with 16 bases between the two germline ends. Germline values: CDR1 MNHEY, CDR2 SMNVEV (reference sequence). The CDR3 runs to 14 residues. CDR3 loop: CATSGDTGSYEQYF. The CDR3 DNA is TGTGCCACCTCAGGGGACACCGGCTCCTACGAGCAGTACTTC.

The gene calls are TRBV9 and TRBJ2-1; D is perhaps TRBD1 (5 bases). This CDR3 has 14 amino acids. Germline V lookup: CDR1 SGDLS, CDR2 YYNGEE. Trimming stripped 4 bases from V and 8 bases from J, with 16 bases between. CDR3 sequence: CASSLGPLRDEQFF. CDR3 coding DNA: TGTGCCAGCAGCTTGGGCCCCCTCAGGGATGAGCAGTTCTTC.

The V call is TRBV10-1, the J call TRBJ2-5; 7 nucleotides match TRBD2. The CDR3 totals 14 residues. The germline CDR1 and CDR2 sequences are WNHNN and SYGVQD (reference sequence). J was trimmed by 4 bases and V by 6 bases; bases with no gene match: 8. CDR3 region: CASSQGGAGETQYF. The DNA for the CDR3 is TGCGCCAGCAGCCAGGGAGGGGCGGGAGAGACCCAGTACTTC.

The chain has TRBV5-1 and TRBJ1-1; weak D call: TRBD1 (5 bases). The CDR3 length is 14 residues. The V and J ends lost 1 base and 5 bases respectively, with 12 bases between them. In germline, CDR1 is SGHRS, CDR2 YFSETQ. The CDR3 region is CASSLIGGSTEAFF. DNA of the CDR3: TGCGCCAGCAGCTTGATTGGGGGGAGTACTGAAGCTTTCTTT.

The chain is built from TRBV7-8 and TRBJ1-2; D remains ambiguous. V gave up 2 bases and J gave up 0 bases, with 16 bases separating them. This CDR3 is 17 amino acids long. The germline CDR1 and CDR2 sequences are SGHVS and FQNEAQ. CDR3 bases: TGTGCCAGCAGCTTACAGTCGGAGGGCGCAGCTAACTATGGCTACACCTTC. Amino acids: CASSLQSEGAANYGYTF.

This clone was detected only a few times. The chain recombines TRBV13 with TRBJ1-5, with D hard to call. This CDR3 comprises 12 residues. V lost 5 bases and J lost 2, with 4 bases in between. Per the germline V gene, CDR1 is PRHDT and CDR2 is FYEKMQ (reference sequence). This CDR3 reads CASSHRNQPQHF. DNA of the CDR3: TGTGCCAGCAGCCATCGCAATCAGCCCCAGCATTTT.

This clone has only one observation. The chain recombines TRBV6-1 with TRBJ2-3; a possible D gene is TRBD2 (5 bases). Trimming stripped 3 bases from V and 7 bases from J, with 14 bases between. From germline, CDR1 is MNHNS and CDR2 SASEGT. The CDR3 contains 14 residues. This CDR3 reads CASSEVGELYTQYF. The CDR3 DNA reads as TGTGCCAGCAGTGAGGTGGGAGAACTTTATACGCAGTATTTT.

This chain uses TRBV6-5 with TRBJ1-1; D is possibly TRBD1 (5 bases). Germline CDR1 is MNHEY and CDR2 is SVGAGI. Trimming cost V 2 bases and J 1 base, with 14 bases left between them. The CDR3 runs 16 residues. The CDR3 reads CASSYLAGLGNTEAFF. The CDR3 DNA sequence: TGTGCCAGCAGTTACCTCGCGGGGCTTGGGAACACTGAAGCTTTCTTT.

The gene calls are TRBV12-3 or TRBV12-4 and TRBJ2-3; the D is unclear. The V and J ends lost 5 bases and 5 bases respectively, with 11 bases between them. The CDR3 is 13 residues long. DNA for the CDR3: TGTGCCAGCAGTACGTATGAGAGAGATACGCAGTATTTT. Amino acid sequence: CASSTYERDTQYF.

This clone appeared a few times. The CDR3 DNA reads TGTGCCAGCAGTTCCGAGGGGGCAGGTACTGGAAACACCATATATTTT. It yields the protein CASSSEGAGTGNTIYF. The gene calls are TRBV28 and TRBJ1-3; 7 bases align to TRBD1. Trimming cost V 4 bases and J 2 bases; bases outside gene matches: 8. CDR1 is MDHEN and CDR2 is SYDVKM in the germline V gene. The CDR3 totals 16 residues.

The genes are TRBV15 and TRBJ1-1, with 7 bases fitting TRBD1. This CDR3 spans 15 amino acids. Germline V gives CDR1 LNHNV, CDR2 YYDKDF (reference sequence). V shed 4 bases, J shed 10 bases, and the junction held 15 bases outside the gene matches. The CDR3 coding sequence is TGTGCCACCAGCATTAGACAGGGTTCTCTGGGTGGAGCTTTCTTT. Protein: CATSIRQGSLGGAFF.

The CDR3 region has the DNA TGTGCCAGCAGCCACCACAGGACAGGGGCTGACTATGGCTACACCTTC. The encoded protein is CASSHHRTGADYGYTF. This rearrangement joins TRBV3-1 (or the pseudogene TRBV3-2) to TRBJ1-2, with 9 nucleotides matching TRBD1. The V and J ends lost 3 bases and 3 bases, in that order; junction bases with no gene match: 8. The CDR3 sequence is 16 residues long. Germline V gene data show CDR1 as LGHDT and CDR2 as YNNKEL (reference sequence).

The genes are TRBV10-3 and TRBJ1-6; a possible D gene is TRBD1 (6 bases). The CDR3 has 14 amino acids. Trimming cost V 11 bases and J 10 bases, with 21 bases left between them. The germline V gene has CDR1 ENHRY and CDR2 SYGVKD. This CDR3 is CASKGEGGMSPLHF. DNA of the CDR3: TGTGCCTCAAAGGGTGAGGGGGGGATGTCACCCCTCCACTTT.

A few counts support this clone. This rearrangement joins TRBV7-9 to TRBJ2-7; TRBD2 matches 14 bases. This CDR3 spans 16 amino acids. In germline, CDR1 is SEHNR, CDR2 FQNEAQ (reference sequence). After removal of 3 bases from V and 1 base from J, the junction contained 2 bases not matched to a gene. DNA for the CDR3: TGTGCCAGCAGCTTGTGGACTAGCGGGGGGTCCTACGAGCAGTACTTC. Its translation is CASSLWTSGGSYEQYF.